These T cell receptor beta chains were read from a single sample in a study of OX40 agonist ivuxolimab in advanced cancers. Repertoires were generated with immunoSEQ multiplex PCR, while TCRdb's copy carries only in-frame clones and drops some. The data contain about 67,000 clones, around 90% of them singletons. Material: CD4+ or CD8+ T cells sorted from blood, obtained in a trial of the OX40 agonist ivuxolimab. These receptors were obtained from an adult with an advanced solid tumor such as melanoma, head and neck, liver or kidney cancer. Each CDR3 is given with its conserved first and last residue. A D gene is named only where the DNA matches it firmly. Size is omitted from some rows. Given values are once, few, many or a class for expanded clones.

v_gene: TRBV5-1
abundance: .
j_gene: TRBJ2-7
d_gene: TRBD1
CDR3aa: CASSYRTGDWQYF
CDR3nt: TGCGCCAGCAGCTACAGGACAGGGGATTGGCAGTACTTC

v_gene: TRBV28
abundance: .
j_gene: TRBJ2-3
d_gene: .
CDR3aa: CASRSRPRFLTDTQYF
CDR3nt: TGTGCCAGCAGAAGCCGACCTAGGTTTCTCACAGATACGCAGTATTTT

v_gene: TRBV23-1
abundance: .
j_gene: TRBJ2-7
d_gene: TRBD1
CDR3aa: CASSQAITGGYEQYF
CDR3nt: TGCGCCAGCAGTCAAGCGATTACAGGGGGTTACGAGCAGTACTTC

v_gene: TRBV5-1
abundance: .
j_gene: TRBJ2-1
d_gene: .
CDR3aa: CASSRGGGDNEQFF
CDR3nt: TGCGCCAGCAGCCGCGGTGGAGGAGACAATGAGCAGTTCTTC

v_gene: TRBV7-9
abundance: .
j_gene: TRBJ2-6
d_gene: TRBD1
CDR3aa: CASRGGNGANVLTF
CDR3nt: TGTGCCAGCAGAGGGGGCAATGGGGCCAACGTCCTGACTTTC

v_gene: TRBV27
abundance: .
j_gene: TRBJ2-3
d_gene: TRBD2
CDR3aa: CASSFASGFTSTDTQYF
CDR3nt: TGTGCCAGCAGTTTTGCTAGCGGGTTCACTAGCACAGATACGCAGTATTTT

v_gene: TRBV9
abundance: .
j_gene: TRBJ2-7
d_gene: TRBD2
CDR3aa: CASSVLSGSSYEQYF
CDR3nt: TGTGCCAGCAGTGTCCTTAGCGGGAGCTCCTACGAGCAGTACTTC

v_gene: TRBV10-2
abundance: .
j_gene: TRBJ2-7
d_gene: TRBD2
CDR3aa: CASSPRLAGAVDYEQYF
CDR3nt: TGCGCCAGCTCCCCCAGACTAGCGGGAGCAGTAGACTACGAGCAGTACTTC

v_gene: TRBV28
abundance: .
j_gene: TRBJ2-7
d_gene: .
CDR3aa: CASTTSTGDPYEQYF
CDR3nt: TGTGCCAGCACGACCAGCACGGGGGACCCCTACGAGCAGTACTTC

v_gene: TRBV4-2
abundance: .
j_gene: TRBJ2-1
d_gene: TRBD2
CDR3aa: CASSQTGTSEYNEQFF
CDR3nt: TGTGCCAGCAGCCAAACCGGGACTAGCGAATACAATGAGCAGTTCTTC

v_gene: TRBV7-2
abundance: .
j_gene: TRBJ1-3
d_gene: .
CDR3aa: CASSLDGWGLGNTIYF
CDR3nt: TGTGCCAGCAGCTTAGACGGTTGGGGTCTTGGAAACACCATATATTTT

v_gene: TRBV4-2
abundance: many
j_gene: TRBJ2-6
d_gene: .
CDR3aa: CASSQDMEGASGANVLTF
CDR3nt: TGTGCCAGCAGCCAAGATATGGAGGGGGCGTCTGGGGCCAACGTCCTGACTTTC

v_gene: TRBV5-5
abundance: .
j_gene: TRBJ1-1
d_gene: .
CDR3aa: CASSPGQPPRDTEAFF
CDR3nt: TGTGCCAGCAGCCCCGGACAGCCACCTAGGGACACTGAAGCTTTCTTT

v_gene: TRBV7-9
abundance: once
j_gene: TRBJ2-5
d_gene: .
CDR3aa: CASSLVETEETQYF
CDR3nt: TGTGCCAGCAGCTTAGTGGAGACAGAAGAGACCCAGTACTTC

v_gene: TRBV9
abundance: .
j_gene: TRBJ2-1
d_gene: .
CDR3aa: CASTVEQFF
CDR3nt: TGTGCCAGCACCGTGGAGCAGTTCTTC

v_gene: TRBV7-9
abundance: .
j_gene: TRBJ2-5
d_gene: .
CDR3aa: CASSSQTRGDEETQYF
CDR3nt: TGTGCCAGCAGCTCGCAGACTAGGGGTGACGAAGAGACCCAGTACTTC

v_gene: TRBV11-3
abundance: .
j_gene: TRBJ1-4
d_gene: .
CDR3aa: CASSLRPTNEKLFF
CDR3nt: TGTGCCAGCAGCTTACGGCCAACTAATGAAAAACTGTTTTTT

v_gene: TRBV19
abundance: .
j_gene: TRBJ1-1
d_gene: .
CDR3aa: CASSEGLAGTEAFF
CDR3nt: TGTGCCAGTAGTGAGGGGCTGGCGGGCACTGAAGCTTTCTTT

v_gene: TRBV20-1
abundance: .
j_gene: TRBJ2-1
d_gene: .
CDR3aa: CSALRGNEQFF
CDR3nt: TGCAGTGCTCTTAGGGGTAATGAGCAGTTCTTC

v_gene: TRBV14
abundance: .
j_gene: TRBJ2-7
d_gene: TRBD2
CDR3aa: CASSPGLAGVEYEQYF
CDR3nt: TGTGCCAGCAGCCCCGGACTAGCGGGAGTAGAATACGAGCAGTACTTC

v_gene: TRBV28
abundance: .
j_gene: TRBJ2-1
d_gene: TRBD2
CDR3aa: CASDDPSGSRDEQFF
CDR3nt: TGTGCCAGCGATGACCCTAGCGGGAGCAGGGATGAGCAGTTCTTC

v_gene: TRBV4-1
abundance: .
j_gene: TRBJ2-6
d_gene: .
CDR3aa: CASSQKAASGANVLTF
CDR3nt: TGCGCCAGCAGCCAAAAGGCGGCATCAGGGGCCAACGTCCTGACTTTC

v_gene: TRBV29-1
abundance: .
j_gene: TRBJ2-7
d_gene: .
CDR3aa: CSAWTGFSGRESYEQYF
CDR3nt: TGCAGCGCCTGGACAGGGTTTAGCGGGAGAGAGTCCTACGAGCAGTACTTC

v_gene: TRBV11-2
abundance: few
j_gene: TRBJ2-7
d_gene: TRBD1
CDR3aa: CASSQPPGGANEEQYF
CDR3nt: TGTGCCAGCAGCCAACCACCAGGGGGCGCGAATGAGGAGCAGTACTTC

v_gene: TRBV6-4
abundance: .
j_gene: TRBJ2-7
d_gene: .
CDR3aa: CASSDSDIRTAAPGEQYF
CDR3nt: TGTGCCAGCAGTGACTCGGATATTAGGACTGCAGCTCCTGGCGAGCAGTACTTC

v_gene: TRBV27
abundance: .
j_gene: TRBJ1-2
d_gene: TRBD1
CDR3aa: CASSLRGGDSNYGYTF
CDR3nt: TGTGCCAGCAGTTTAAGGGGGGGGGACAGCAACTATGGCTACACCTTC

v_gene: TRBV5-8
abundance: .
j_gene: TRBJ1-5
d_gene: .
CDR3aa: CASSPTGVSNQPQHF
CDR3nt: TGTGCCAGCAGCCCGACAGGAGTGAGCAATCAGCCCCAGCATTTT

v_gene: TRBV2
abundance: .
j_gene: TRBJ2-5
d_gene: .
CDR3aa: CASGVHRGTHGETQYF
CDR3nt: TGTGCCAGCGGGGTCCATAGGGGTACCCACGGGGAGACCCAGTACTTC

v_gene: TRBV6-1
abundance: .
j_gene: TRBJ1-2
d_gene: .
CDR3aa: CASNPLTGSGYGYTF
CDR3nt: TGTGCCAGCAATCCGTTAACAGGGTCGGGCTATGGCTACACCTTC

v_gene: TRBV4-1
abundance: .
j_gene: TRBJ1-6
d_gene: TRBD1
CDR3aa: CASSQLTGGLNSPLHF
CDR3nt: TGCGCCAGCAGCCAGCTGACAGGGGGTCTTAATTCACCCCTCCACTTT

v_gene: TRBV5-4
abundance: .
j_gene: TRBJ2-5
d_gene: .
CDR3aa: CASSLVGWAEGETQYF
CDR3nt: TGTGCCAGCAGCTTGGTTGGGTGGGCCGAGGGAGAGACCCAGTACTTC

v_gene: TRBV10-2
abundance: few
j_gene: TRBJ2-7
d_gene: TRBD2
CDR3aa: CASSEGRGPPSGTSGRAILYEQYF
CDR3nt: TGCGCCAGCAGTGAAGGCCGGGGCCCTCCCAGCGGCACTAGCGGGAGGGCCATCCTCTACGAGCAGTACTTC

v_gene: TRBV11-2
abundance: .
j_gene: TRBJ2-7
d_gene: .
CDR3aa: CASSLEAGFGNYEQYF
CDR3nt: TGTGCCAGCAGCTTAGAAGCAGGGTTTGGAAACTACGAGCAGTACTTC

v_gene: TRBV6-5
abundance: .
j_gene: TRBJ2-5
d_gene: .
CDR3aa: CASKPAGQRETQYF
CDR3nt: TGTGCCAGCAAGCCCGCAGGGCAGAGAGAGACCCAGTACTTC

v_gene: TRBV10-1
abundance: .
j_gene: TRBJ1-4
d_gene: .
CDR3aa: CASSDTSGEKLFF
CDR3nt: TGCGCCAGCAGTGACACGTCGGGAGAAAAACTGTTTTTT

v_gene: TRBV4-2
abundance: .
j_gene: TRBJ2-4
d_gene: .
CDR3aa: CASSQEFGWHIQYF
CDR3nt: TGTGCCAGCAGCCAAGAATTCGGGTGGCACATTCAGTACTTC

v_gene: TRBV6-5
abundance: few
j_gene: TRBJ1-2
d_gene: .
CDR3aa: CASSYRFRDGGYGYTF
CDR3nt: TGTGCCAGCAGTTACCGCTTCCGGGACGGAGGCTATGGCTACACCTTC

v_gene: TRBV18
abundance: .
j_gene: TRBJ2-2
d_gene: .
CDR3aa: CASSPLADTGELFF
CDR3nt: TGTGCCAGCTCACCATTAGCAGACACCGGGGAGCTGTTTTTT

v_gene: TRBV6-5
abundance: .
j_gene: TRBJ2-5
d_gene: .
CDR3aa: CASSYSPGFQETQYF
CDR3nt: TGTGCCAGCAGTTACTCACCCGGGTTCCAGGAGACCCAGTACTTC

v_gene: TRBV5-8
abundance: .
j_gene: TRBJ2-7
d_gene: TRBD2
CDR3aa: CASSWGLAWEQYF
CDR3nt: TGTGCCAGCAGCTGGGGACTAGCTTGGGAGCAGTACTTC

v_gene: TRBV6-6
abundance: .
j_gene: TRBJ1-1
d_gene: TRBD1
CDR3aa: CASTARDRGPNTEAFF
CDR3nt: TGTGCCAGCACAGCTAGGGACAGGGGTCCGAACACTGAAGCTTTCTTT

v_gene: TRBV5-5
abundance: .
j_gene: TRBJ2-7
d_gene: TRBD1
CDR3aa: CASSLTGYSYEQYF
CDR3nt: TGTGCCAGCAGCCTGACAGGGTACTCCTACGAGCAGTACTTC

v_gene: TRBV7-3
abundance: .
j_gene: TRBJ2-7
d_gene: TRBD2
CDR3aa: CASSRPEREGYYEQYF
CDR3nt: TGTGCCAGCAGCCGCCCCGAGCGGGAGGGATACTACGAGCAGTACTTC

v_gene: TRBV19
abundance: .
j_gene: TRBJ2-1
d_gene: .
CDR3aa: CASGYLSSYNEQFF
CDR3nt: TGTGCCAGTGGCTACCTGAGCTCCTACAATGAGCAGTTCTTC

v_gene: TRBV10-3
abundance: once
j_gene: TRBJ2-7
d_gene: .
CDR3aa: CAITDDRISYEQYF
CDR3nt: TGTGCCATCACTGATGACAGGATCTCCTACGAGCAGTACTTC

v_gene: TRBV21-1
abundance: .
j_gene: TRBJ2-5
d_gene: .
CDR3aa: CASSKDRGQTQYF
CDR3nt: TGTGCCAGCAGCAAAGATAGGGGACAAACCCAGTACTTC

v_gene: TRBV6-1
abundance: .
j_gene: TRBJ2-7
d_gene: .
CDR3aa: CASSFSYEQYF
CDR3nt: TGTGCCAGCAGTTTCTCCTACGAGCAGTACTTC

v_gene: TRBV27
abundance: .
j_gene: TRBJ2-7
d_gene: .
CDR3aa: CASSLTESYEQYF
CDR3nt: TGTGCCAGCAGTTTGACGGAGAGTTACGAGCAGTACTTC

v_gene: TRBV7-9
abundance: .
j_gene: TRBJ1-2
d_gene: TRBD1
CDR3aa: CASSLSRLGQGGRYTF
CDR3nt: TGTGCCAGCAGCTTAAGTCGTCTGGGACAGGGCGGTCGCTACACCTTC

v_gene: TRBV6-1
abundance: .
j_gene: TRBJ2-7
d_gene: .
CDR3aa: CASSLTRGLMEQYF
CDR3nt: TGTGCCAGCAGCCTCACTAGGGGCTTGATGGAGCAGTACTTC

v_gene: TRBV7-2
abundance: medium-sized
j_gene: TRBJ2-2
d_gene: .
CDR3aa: CASSLGDVGTGELFF
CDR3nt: TGTGCCAGCAGCTTGGGGGATGTTGGAACCGGGGAGCTGTTTTTT

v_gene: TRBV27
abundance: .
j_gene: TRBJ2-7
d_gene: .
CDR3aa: CASTPTSEGYEQYF
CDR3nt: TGTGCCAGCACCCCAACGTCAGAAGGCTACGAGCAGTACTTC

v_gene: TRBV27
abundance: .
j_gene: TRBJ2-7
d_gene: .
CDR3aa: CASSFGPRYEQYF
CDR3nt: TGTGCCAGCAGTTTTGGTCCCCGCTACGAGCAGTACTTC

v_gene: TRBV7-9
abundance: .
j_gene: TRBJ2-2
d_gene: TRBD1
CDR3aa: CASTSPIGTDRNTGELFF
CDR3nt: TGTGCCAGCACCTCTCCTATCGGGACAGATAGGAACACCGGGGAGCTGTTTTTT

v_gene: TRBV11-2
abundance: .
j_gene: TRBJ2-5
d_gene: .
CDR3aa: CASSLVRTNQETQYF
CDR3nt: TGTGCCAGCAGCTTAGTCAGGACAAATCAAGAGACCCAGTACTTC

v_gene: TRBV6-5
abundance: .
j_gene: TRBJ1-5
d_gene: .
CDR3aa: CASSYGAPVSNQPQHF
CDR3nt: TGTGCCAGCAGTTATGGGGCGCCCGTGAGCAATCAGCCCCAGCATTTT

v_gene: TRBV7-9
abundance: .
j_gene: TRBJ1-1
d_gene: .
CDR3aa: CASSLAQYEAFF
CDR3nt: TGTGCCAGCAGCTTAGCGCAGTATGAAGCTTTCTTT

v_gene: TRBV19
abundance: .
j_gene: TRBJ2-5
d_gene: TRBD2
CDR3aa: CASSIPGLVQETQYF
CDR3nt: TGTGCCAGTAGTATCCCTGGACTAGTGCAAGAGACCCAGTACTTC

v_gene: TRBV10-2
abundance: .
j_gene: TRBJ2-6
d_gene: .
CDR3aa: CASREADSGANVLTF
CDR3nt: TGCGCCAGCCGCGAGGCCGATTCTGGGGCCAACGTCCTGACTTTC

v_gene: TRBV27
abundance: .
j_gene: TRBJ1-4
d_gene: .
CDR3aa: CASRYAANEKLFF
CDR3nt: TGTGCCAGCAGATATGCAGCTAATGAAAAACTGTTTTTT